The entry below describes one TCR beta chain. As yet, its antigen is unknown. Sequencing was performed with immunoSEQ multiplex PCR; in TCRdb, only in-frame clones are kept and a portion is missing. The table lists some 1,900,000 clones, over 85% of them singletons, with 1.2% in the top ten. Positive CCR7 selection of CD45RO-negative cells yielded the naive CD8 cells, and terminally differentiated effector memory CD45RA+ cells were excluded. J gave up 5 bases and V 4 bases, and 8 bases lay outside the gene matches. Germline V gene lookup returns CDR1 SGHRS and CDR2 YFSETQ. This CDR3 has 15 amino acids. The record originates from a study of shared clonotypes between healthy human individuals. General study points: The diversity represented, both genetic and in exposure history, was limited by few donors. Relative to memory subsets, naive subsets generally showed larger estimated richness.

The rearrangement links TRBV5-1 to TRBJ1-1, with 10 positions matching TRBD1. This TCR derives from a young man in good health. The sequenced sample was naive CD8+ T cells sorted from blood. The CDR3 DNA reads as TGCGCCAGCAGCACTGAAGACAGGGGGCGAACTGAAGCTTTCTTT. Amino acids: CASSTEDRGRTEAFF.